This passage covers 26 T cell receptor beta chains from one sample sequenced in a study of graft-versus-host responses after intestinal transplantation. TCRdb's table, derived via immunoSEQ multiplex PCR, lists solely in-frame clones and lacks some. The profile shows 80,000 to 100,000 clones, approximately 90% of them singletons. These receptors are not linked to any known antigen. This specimen was unstimulated CD4+ T cells sorted from spleen or lymph node cells, taken before intestinal transplant. Receptors originate from a human donor who received an intestinal transplant.

This rearrangement joins TRBV2 to TRBJ1-1; TRBD1 aligns across 10 bases. Germline CDR1 SNHLY, CDR2 FYNNEI. V was pared by 3 bases and J by 4 bases, with 2 bases of the junction left unmatched. The CDR3 is 14 amino acids. CDR3: CASSDRQGATEAFF. CDR3 coding DNA: TGTGCCAGCAGTGATCGACAGGGGGCCACTGAAGCTTTCTTT. The full variable domain, with the rest looked up from reference TRBV2 and TRBJ1-1, is EPEVTQTPSHQVTQMGQEVILRCVPISNHLYFYWYRQILGQKVEFLVSFYNNEISEKSEIFDDQFSVERPDGSNFTLKIRSTKLEDSAMYFCASSDRQGATEAFFGQGTRLTVV.

This clone was seen only a few times. CDR3 protein: CASSRLQGSYNEQFF. CDR3 in DNA: TGTGCCAGCAGTAGGCTGCAGGGTTCCTACAATGAGCAGTTCTTC. V gene TRBV5-4 combines with J gene TRBJ2-1, with D possibly TRBD1 on 5 matching bases. V dropped 5 bases and J dropped 1 base, with 13 bases sitting between them. The CDR3 is 15 residues long. In germline, CDR1 is SGHNT, CDR2 YYREEE (reference sequence).

This clone showed up just once. The rearrangement uses TRBV21-1 and TRBJ1-1; the D call of TRBD1 is as the table states it, not checked on the DNA. TRBV21-1 is assigned pseudogene status. The CDR3 length is 18 residues. The CDR3 DNA follows: TGTGCCAGCAGCAAAGGAGGACCTTTTGGGACAGGGCACACTGAAGCTTTCTTT. Its protein product is CASSKGGPFGTGHTEAFF.

V is TRBV7-8 and J is TRBJ2-7; D remains ambiguous. Per the germline V gene, CDR1 is SGHVS and CDR2 is FQNEAQ. This CDR3 comprises 12 residues. The CDR3: CAISQSSYEQYF. CDR3 in DNA: TGTGCGATTAGCCAGAGCTCCTACGAGCAGTACTTC. Drawing the rest from reference TRBV7-8 and TRBJ2-7, the complete variable domain is GAGVSQSPRYKVAKRGQDVALRCDPISGHVSLFWYQQALGQGPEFLTYFQNEAQLDKSGLPSDRFFAERPEGSVSTLKIQRTQQEDSAVYLCAISQSSYEQYFGPGTRLTVT.

The chain is built from TRBV4-1 and TRBJ2-1, with 9 bases matching TRBD2. Germline V gene lookup returns CDR1 MGHRA and CDR2 YSYEKL. The length of the CDR3 is 13 residues. Trimming removed 4 bases from V and 8 bases from J; junction bases left unmatched: 3. In DNA form, the CDR3 reads TGCGCCAGCAGCCGCCGCGGGGGGGATGAGCAGTTCTTC. Translating gives CASSRRGGDEQFF.

The chain combines TRBV11-3 with TRBJ1-6, with D possibly TRBD1 on 5 matching bases. V lost 5 bases and J lost 8, with 16 bases in between. There are 15 residues in the CDR3. Germline CDR1 SGHNT, CDR2 YENEEA. The CDR3 DNA reads as TGTGCCAGCAGCAAAGGGGTCTTTAGGGATTCACCCCTCCACTTT. Translation gives CASSKGVFRDSPLHF.

The chain has TRBV6-4 and TRBJ1-2, with 7 bases that match TRBD1. V shed 6 bases, J shed 3 bases, and the junction held 4 bases outside the gene matches. CDR1 is MRHNA, CDR2 SNTAGT, per germline. The CDR3 has 13 residues. The CDR3 sequence: CASSRTGDYGYTF. CDR3 in DNA: TGTGCCAGCAGCCGAACAGGGGACTATGGCTACACCTTC.

CDR3 nucleotides: TGTGCCAGCAGTTTATTGCGGACATCCAAAAACATTCAGTACTTC. Its protein product is CASSLLRTSKNIQYF. The rearrangement uses TRBV28 and TRBJ2-4, with a tentative D call TRBD1 (5 bases). Germline CDR1 reads MDHEN; CDR2 reads SYDVKM. V lost 1 base and J lost 2, with 9 bases in between. The CDR3 sequence is 15 residues long.

The genes are TRBV5-1 and TRBJ1-1, with TRBD1 as a possible D gene (6 bases). The germline V gene has CDR1 SGHRS and CDR2 YFSETQ. This CDR3 has 15 residues. V dropped 0 bases and J dropped 3 bases, with 12 bases sitting between them. For the CDR3, the DNA is TGCGCCAGCAGCTTGGACGGGGGGCTGGACACTGAAGCTTTCTTT. Protein: CASSLDGGLDTEAFF.

The sample holds one count of this clone. The chain employs TRBV27 and TRBJ2-1; possible D gene TRBD1, 5 bases. Trimming removed 2 bases from V and 7 bases from J, with 12 bases in between. CDR3 size: 14 residues. Germline assignment: CDR1 MNHEY and CDR2 SMNVEV (reference sequence). The CDR3, as DNA: TGTGCCAGCAGTTTACTTCAGGGTGTTAATGAGCAGTTCTTC. This translates into CASSLLQGVNEQFF.

The chain is built from TRBV5-1 and TRBJ2-5, with D possibly matching TRBD1 (6 bases). This CDR3 is built from 14 residues. Germline assignment: CDR1 SGHRS and CDR2 YFSETQ. Trimming left V 4 bases short and J 2 bases short, with 12 bases between. The CDR3 spells CASSLTGLQETQYF. For the CDR3, the DNA is TGCGCCAGCAGCCTAACAGGGTTGCAAGAGACCCAGTACTTC.

The chain recombines TRBV7-2 with TRBJ1-2; TRBD1 matches at 8 bases. CDR3 length: 16 amino acids. Per germline, CDR1 SGHTA and CDR2 FQGNSA. V dropped 1 base and J dropped 3; count of bases not matched to a gene: 7. The DNA of the CDR3 is TGTGCCAGCAGCTTAGTTTGGCAGGGGGCGTACTATGGCTACACCTTC. This codes for CASSLVWQGAYYGYTF.

V is TRBV27 and J is TRBJ2-1, with D hard to call. Trimming stripped 6 bases from V and 3 bases from J, with 21 bases between. Germline CDR1 is MNHEY and CDR2 is SMNVEV (reference sequence). The CDR3 is made up of 17 amino acids. The CDR3 loop is CASSKYHSRVVYNEQFF. CDR3 in DNA: TGTGCCAGCAGCAAATACCACTCCCGGGTAGTCTACAATGAGCAGTTCTTC.

The chain combines TRBV4-1 with TRBJ2-3, with a possible D match to TRBD1 (6 bases). The CDR3 runs 16 residues. Germline values: CDR1 MGHRA, CDR2 YSYEKL. V was trimmed by 0 bases and J by 3 bases, leaving 13 bases between them. The CDR3 loop is CASSQDGTGSTDTQYF. The CDR3 DNA follows: TGCGCCAGCAGCCAAGACGGTACAGGGTCGACAGATACGCAGTATTTT.

This rearrangement joins TRBV19 to TRBJ2-1, with a tentative D call TRBD2 (5 bases). The germline gives CDR1 LNHDA, CDR2 SQIVND (reference sequence). This CDR3 spans 11 amino acids. V lost 9 bases and J lost 6, with 9 bases in between. CDR3 bases: TGTGCCAGGCGAGAGGGCAATGAGCAGTTCTTC. It is translated as CARREGNEQFF.

This rearrangement joins TRBV7-9 to TRBJ1-2; TRBD1 agrees at 7 bases. The V segment lost 8 bases and the J segment 3 bases; nucleotides outside the gene matches: 9. The CDR3 sequence is 14 residues long. The germline CDR1 and CDR2 sequences are SEHNR and FQNEAQ (reference sequence). The CDR3: CASGDRTGDYGYTF. The CDR3, as DNA: TGTGCCAGCGGCGATAGAACAGGGGACTATGGCTACACCTTC.

This clone was seen just once. The chain uses TRBV21-1 and TRBJ1-5. TRBV21-1 is described as a pseudogene. The CDR3 is 10 residues long. The CDR3 region has the DNA TGTGCCTTATCGAATCAGCCCCAGCATTTT. It codes for CALSNQPQHF.

In its sample, this clone was seen once. J is TRBJ2-5 and V is TRBV5-6, with a weak D call TRBD2 (6 bases). The J call is doubtful: the DNA matches TRBJ2-7 better. The CDR3 extends over 15 amino acids. CDR1 and CDR2 (germline): SGHDT, YYEEEE. The CDR3 region has the DNA TGTGCCAGCAGCAGTCCGGGACTCCCCTCCTACGAGCAGTACTTC. Translated: CASSSPGLPSYEQYF.

Of note for this clone: Sequence at one end of the junction differs from germline and may be a read error. The chain links TRBV9 to TRBJ1-3, with 9 bases identical to TRBD1. Germline V lookup: CDR1 SGDLS, CDR2 YYNGEE. This CDR3 is 14 amino acids long. This CDR3 is CASSLGQGRNAIYF. CDR3 DNA: TGTGCCAGCAGCTTGGGACAGGGTAGAAACGCCATATATTTT.

The chain uses TRBV21-1 and TRBJ2-1; the table calls TRBD2, which could not be checked here. TRBV21-1 represents a pseudogene. The CDR3 has 15 amino acids. The CDR3 sequence is CASSKAAGYVNEQFF. The CDR3, as DNA: TGTGCCAGCAGCAAGGCGGCGGGATACGTGAATGAGCAGTTCTTC.

The chain couples TRBV14 to TRBJ2-5; TRBD2 is a possible D gene (6 bases). V was cut by 1 base and J by 11 bases, with 17 bases left in between. This CDR3 contains 14 residues. CDR1 SGHDN and CDR2 FVKESK come from the germline V gene. The CDR3 spells CASSQVTGSGEQYF. CDR3 DNA: TGTGCCAGCAGCCAAGTTACGGGATCGGGGGAGCAGTACTTC.

This chain links TRBV9 with TRBJ2-2; D is perhaps TRBD2 (6 bases). There are 20 residues in the CDR3. CDR1 is SGDLS and CDR2 is YYNGEE in the germline V gene. V shed 3 bases and J shed 3 bases, with 27 bases lying between them. CDR3 residues: CASSEAGHRTFWEDTGELFF. The CDR3, as DNA: TGTGCCAGCAGCGAAGCCGGGCACAGGACATTTTGGGAGGACACCGGGGAGCTGTTTTTT. The variable domain in full, completed from reference TRBV9 and TRBJ2-2, reads DSGVTQTPKHLITATGQRVTLRCSPRSGDLSVYWYQQSLDQGLQFLIQYYNGEERAKGNILERFSAQQFPDLHSELNLSSLELGDSALYFCASSEAGHRTFWEDTGELFFGEGSRLTVL.

Only one count was recorded for this clone. The chain carries TRBV7-2 and TRBJ2-7; 9 nucleotides agree with TRBD1. Germline assignment: CDR1 SGHTA and CDR2 FQGNSA. The CDR3 has 15 residues. V lost 0 bases to trimming and J lost 1 base; unmatched junction nucleotides: 1. Here the CDR3 reads CASSLADRGSYEQYF. In nucleotides, the CDR3 is TGTGCCAGCAGCTTAGCCGACAGGGGGTCCTACGAGCAGTACTTC.

The chain has TRBV6-5 and TRBJ2-7, with TRBD1 as a possible D gene (5 bases). Per germline, CDR1 MNHEY and CDR2 SVGAGI. CDR3 length: 15 amino acids. V was pared by 0 bases and J by 5 bases, with 14 bases between. The CDR3 region has the DNA TGTGCCAGCAGTTACTCAGGGGTCCGTGGGGACGAGCAGTACTTC. Translating gives CASSYSGVRGDEQYF.

The chain combines TRBV7-9 with TRBJ2-1, with TRBD1 identical over 7 bases. The V and J ends lost 5 bases and 1 base, in that order; junction bases with no gene match: 11. The CDR3 has 17 amino acids. Germline V gene lookup returns CDR1 SEHNR and CDR2 FQNEAQ (reference sequence). The CDR3 sequence is CASSRWTGPTSYNEQFF. The CDR3 nucleotides read TGTGCCAGCAGCAGATGGACAGGCCCGACATCCTACAATGAGCAGTTCTTC.

This clone was seen a single time. The rearrangement uses TRBV29-1 and TRBJ2-5, with TRBD2 identical over 11 bases. The ends lost 1 base at V and 5 bases at J; junction bases unmatched: 9. Germline loops: CDR1 SQVTM, CDR2 ANQGSEA. The CDR3 sequence is 16 residues long. CDR3 in DNA: TGCAGCGTTGAAGGGGTAGCGGGGGGGCCTAGGGAGACCCAGTACTTC. This translates into CSVEGVAGGPRETQYF.